Below, one T cell receptor beta chain is given with its context. Its matching antigen is unknown. This specimen comes from a study of OX40 agonist ivuxolimab in advanced cancers. Across the whole study: Partial responses were achieved by three patients: one hepatocellular carcinoma, two cutaneous melanoma.

The table came from immunoSEQ multiplex PCR; TCRdb's copy has only in-frame clones and leaves some out. The table has some 80,000 clones, around 90% seen once; the top ten hold about 5%. Study outcomes and limitations: Fewer expanded clones were found on average in CD4+ than in CD8+ T cells.

Germline CDR1 is SNHLY and CDR2 is FYNNEI. The CDR3 has 11 amino acids. V lost 7 bases and J 3 bases, leaving 7 bases between the germline ends. The chain carries TRBV2 and TRBJ2-7; D not resolved. The source is an adult with an advanced solid tumor such as melanoma, head and neck, liver or kidney cancer. Sequenced here: CD4+ or CD8+ T cells sorted from blood, sampled in a trial of the OX40 agonist ivuxolimab. The CDR3 bases are TGTGCCAGCATGACCAACTACGAGCAGTACTTC. Protein sequence: CASMTNYEQYF. Full variable domain (rest looked up from reference TRBV2 and TRBJ2-7): EPEVTQTPSHQVTQMGQEVILRCVPISNHLYFYWYRQILGQKVEFLVSFYNNEISEKSEIFDDQFSVERPDGSNFTLKIRSTKLEDSAMYFCASMTNYEQYFGPGTRLTVT.